The clone carrying this TCR beta chain was found many times. The sample belongs to a study of identical twins. The CDR3 extends over 13 amino acids. The germline CDR1 and CDR2 sequences are MNHEY and SMNVEV (reference sequence). Germline trimming cut 5 bases from V and 7 bases from J; bases unmatched to any gene: 4. TCRdb re-called the 5' RACE reads through MiXCR, storing one row per CDR3 protein. The table includes 240,000 or so distinct CDR3 sequences, about 13% detected once. These data also formed part of another study, on yellow fever vaccine responses in identical twins.

The V gene is TRBV27, the J gene TRBJ2-1; 8 bases are shared with TRBD1. The source material was memory (CD45RO+) T cells sorted from blood. This TCR derives from a woman under 30 in good health. The CDR3 DNA is TGTGCCAGCAGTACAAGGACAGGGAATGAGCAGTTCTTC. This codes for CASSTRTGNEQFF.